Described below is a single TCR beta chain sequence and its context. V was trimmed by 4 bases and J by 7 bases, leaving 19 bases between them. This CDR3 region has 15 residues. The germline CDR1 and CDR2 sequences are MDHEN and SYDVKM. The PCR employed 60 Vbeta primers together with 13 Jbeta primers. The method was immunoSEQ multiplex PCR; TCRdb's version includes in-frame clones alone and lacks a portion of them. The data hold about 90,000 clones, with roughly 60% observed a single time. These data are taken from a study of cytomegalovirus exposure and HLA in healthy donors. Study-level background: Earlier findings included 100 million to 130 million unique TCR beta sequences obtained from some 180 million T cells.

The sequenced sample was PBMCs. The chain combines TRBV28 with TRBJ1-2; no clear D. This receptor was obtained from a woman aged 30 to 39 in good health and CMV-seropositive. CDR3 amino acids: CASSSDWAGAGGYTF. CDR3 nucleotides: TGTGCCAGCAGTTCCGACTGGGCGGGTGCGGGTGGCTACACCTTC.